These T cell receptor beta chains were read from a single sample in a study of shared clonotypes between healthy human individuals. Profiled with immunoSEQ multiplex PCR; TCRdb holds only in-frame clones, not every one. The table has about 560,000 clones, around 78% seen once. Sequenced input: PBMCs. The receptors come from a woman aged 40 to 50 in good health. Some clones in this sample may be carry-over from other donors' samples. The conserved cysteine and the conserved F or W are not part of the CDR3 here.

TRBV6-5	TRBJ2-3	ASSSPGDTQY
TRBV9	TRBJ1-4	ASSVEDGSGEKLF
TRBV5-6	TRBJ2-7	ASSWTGGEQY
TRBV7-2	TRBJ2-7	ASSARQESYEQY
TRBV6-6	TRBJ1-4	ASATGRDEKLF
TRBV7-6	TRBJ2-1	ASSFRGGSPYNEQF
TRBV19	TRBJ1-2	ASTTWDSLYGYT
TRBV7-9	TRBJ2-2	ASSYTQGQNTGELF
TRBV4-2	TRBJ2-7	ASSFQTGTRNEQY
TRBV6-1	TRBJ2-7	ASRTEIYEQY
TRBV7-9	TRBJ2-1	ASLEAAGPYNEQF
TRBV4-2	TRBJ2-5	ASSRTGGQETQY
TRBV27	TRBJ1-1	ASSFTGLGRTMNTEAF
TRBV28	TRBJ2-5	ASRKFVGETQY